Presented here are 20 T cell receptor beta chains from one specimen sequenced in a study of cytomegalovirus exposure and HLA in healthy donors. 60 Vbeta and 13 Jbeta primers were used in PCR. The assay was immunoSEQ multiplex PCR, and TCRdb's table has in-frame clones only and misses some. The table lists under 150,000 clones, about 79% of them singletons. Sequenced sample: PBMCs. The receptor set was obtained from a man under 40 in good health and CMV-seropositive.

This clone has more than one count but fewer than ten. The chain recombines TRBV5-4 with TRBJ2-7, with 16 bases that match TRBD2. The germline gives CDR1 SGHNT, CDR2 YYREEE (reference sequence). Germline trimming cut 4 bases from V and 11 bases from J; bases unmatched to any gene: 15. The CDR3 is 17 residues long. The DNA for the CDR3 is TGTGCCAGCAGCGCAGTACCGGGACTAGCGGGAGGGCCCGGGGAGTACTTC. It yields the protein CASSAVPGLAGGPGEYF. The variable domain in full, with the rest retrieved from reference TRBV5-4 and TRBJ2-7, is ETGVTQSPTHLIKTRGQQVTLRCSSQSGHNTVSWYQQALGQGPQFIFQYYREEENGRGNFPPRFSGLQFPNYSSELNVNALELDDSALYLCASSAVPGLAGGPGEYFGPGTRLTVT.

V and J are TRBV2 and TRBJ1-5; 8 bases are shared with TRBD1. Germline V gives CDR1 SNHLY, CDR2 FYNNEI. The V and J ends lost 3 bases and 5 bases, in that order; junction bases with no gene match: 9. The CDR3 has 16 residues. In nucleotides, the CDR3 is TGTGCCAGCAGTGACGAGGGGACAGGACGATATCAGCCCCAGCATTTT. Translated, it gives CASSDEGTGRYQPQHF. The whole variable domain, filled in from reference TRBV2 and TRBJ1-5, reads EPEVTQTPSHQVTQMGQEVILRCVPISNHLYFYWYRQILGQKVEFLVSFYNNEISEKSEIFDDQFSVERPDGSNFTLKIRSTKLEDSAMYFCASSDEGTGRYQPQHFGDGTRLSIL.

The rearrangement uses TRBV5-1 and TRBJ2-7; TRBD1 matches at 9 bases. This CDR3 has 16 residues. Trimming took 0 bases from V and 4 from J; bases not matched to a gene: 8. Germline CDR1 SGHRS, CDR2 YFSETQ. The CDR3 region has the DNA TGCGCCAGCAGCTTGGCCGGGACAGGGTTGTCATACGAGCAGTACTTC. Translating it yields CASSLAGTGLSYEQYF.

The chain uses TRBV29-1 and TRBJ1-4; TRBD1 might be the D (6 bases). V was clipped by 4 bases and J by 8 bases, with 14 bases between them. This CDR3 has 13 amino acids. Germline V gives CDR1 SQVTM, CDR2 ANQGSEA. In nucleotides, the CDR3 is TGCAGCGTTGGGTACAGGGACGGCGAAAAACTGTTTTTT. Translation: CSVGYRDGEKLFF.

The chain couples TRBV10-3 to TRBJ1-1; 7 nucleotides align to TRBD1. The CDR3 runs 13 residues. Germline-derived CDR1 and CDR2 are ENHRY and SYGVKD. J was trimmed by 4 bases and V by 8 bases; bases with no gene match: 7. CDR3: CAISDRRSTEAFF. CDR3 nucleotides: TGTGCCATCTCGGACAGGAGGTCCACTGAAGCTTTCTTT.

The CDR3 DNA is TGTGCCAGCAGCCCAAGGACAGGGGAGGGGACTGAAGCTTTCTTT. Its translation: CASSPRTGEGTEAFF. The gene calls are TRBV5-4 and TRBJ1-1; 9 bases are shared with TRBD1. This CDR3 comprises 15 residues. The V segment lost 4 bases and the J segment 5 bases; nucleotides outside the gene matches: 9. Germline V gene sequence: CDR1 SGHNT, CDR2 YYREEE (reference sequence).

The chain joins TRBV27 to TRBJ2-7; 9 positions agree with TRBD2. The V gene end was trimmed by 3 bases and the J gene end by 3 bases; junction bases not matched to a gene: 12. Germline loops: CDR1 MNHEY, CDR2 SMNVEV (reference sequence). The CDR3 spans 17 residues. The DNA for the CDR3 is TGTGCCAGCAGTTTCCGGCCTAGCGGGACAATATACTACGAGCAGTACTTC. Its protein is CASSFRPSGTIYYEQYF.

This chain links TRBV5-4 with TRBJ2-3, with a tentative D call TRBD1 (5 bases). Germline V CDR1 and CDR2: SGHNT, YYREEE (reference sequence). V was pared by 4 bases and J by 4 bases, with 19 bases between. The CDR3 spans 16 residues. The CDR3 spells CASSTNGRIGADTQYF. As DNA, the CDR3 is TGTGCCAGCAGCACGAACGGGCGGATAGGGGCAGATACGCAGTATTTT.

V and J are TRBV7-6 and TRBJ2-1; the match to TRBD2 covers 11 bases. This CDR3 has 16 amino acids. In germline, CDR1 is SGHVS, CDR2 FNYEAQ. The V and J ends lost 5 bases and 8 bases, in that order; junction bases with no gene match: 11. CDR3 nucleotides: TGTGCCAGCAGCACTCCTATGGGTAGCGGGGGGGATGAGCAGTTCTTC. Its translation is CASSTPMGSGGDEQFF.

The rearrangement joins TRBV2 to TRBJ1-2, with D possibly TRBD1 on 5 matching bases. Germline V CDR1 and CDR2: SNHLY, FYNNEI. The CDR3 loop spans 13 amino acids. The V end was cut by 0 bases, the J end by 13 bases, with 15 bases between. The CDR3 region is CASSEASGGTCTF. The CDR3 nucleotides are TGTGCCAGCAGTGAAGCCTCGGGAGGGACTTGCACCTTC.

V usage is TRBV6-5 and J usage is TRBJ1-3; the match to TRBD1 covers 7 bases. In germline, CDR1 is MNHEY, CDR2 SVGAGI. V was pared by 5 bases and J by 2 bases, with 6 bases of the junction left unmatched. The CDR3 loop spans 15 amino acids. As DNA, the CDR3 is TGTGCCAGCAGTCCGGACAGGTTCACTGGAAACACCATATATTTT. Protein product: CASSPDRFTGNTIYF.

V is TRBV7-8 and J is TRBJ2-7, with 9 bases identical to TRBD2. V gave up 5 bases and J gave up 6 bases; unmatched junction bases: 11. The CDR3 runs to 15 residues. Germline-derived CDR1 and CDR2 are SGHVS and FQNEAQ. In DNA form, the CDR3 reads TGTGCCAGCAGCCCGTTGGGTAGCGGGAGCTCCGAGCAGTACTTC. This sequence encodes CASSPLGSGSSEQYF.

The chain links TRBV30 to TRBJ1-5; TRBD1 is a possible D gene (6 bases). The V and J ends lost 0 bases and 7 bases respectively, with 13 bases between them. The CDR3 length is 14 residues. Per germline, CDR1 GTSNPN and CDR2 SVGIG (reference sequence). This CDR3 is CAWSVRGGGQPQHF. Written as DNA, the CDR3 is TGTGCCTGGAGTGTAAGGGGGGGCGGGCAGCCCCAGCATTTT.

The chain combines TRBV21-1 with TRBJ1-2; the D call in the table, TRBD1, was not verified against the DNA. TRBV21-1 is described as a pseudogene. This CDR3 spans 16 amino acids. Here the CDR3 reads CASSTHRDRANYGYTF. In DNA, the CDR3 is TGTGCCAGCAGCACCCACCGGGACAGGGCTAACTATGGCTACACCTTC.

The CDR3 loop reads CASSQDPTGAYQQYF. DNA of the CDR3: TGTGCCAGCAGCCAAGACCCGACAGGGGCTTACCAGCAGTACTTC. This chain uses TRBV4-2 with TRBJ2-7, with 8 bases lining up with TRBD1. This CDR3 has 15 residues. Germline V gene sequence: CDR1 LGHNA, CDR2 YNFKEQ. The V and J ends lost 0 bases and 8 bases, in that order; junction bases with no gene match: 9.

This clone was detected a few times. This chain connects TRBV6-1 to TRBJ1-5, with D possibly TRBD1 on 6 matching bases. The CDR3 loop spans 13 amino acids. Germline V gene data show CDR1 as MNHNS and CDR2 as SASEGT. V gave up 10 bases and J gave up 7 bases, with 17 bases separating them. The CDR3 coding sequence is TGTGCCACCCGGGACACCGTCCGACAGCCCCAGCATTTT. This codes for CATRDTVRQPQHF.

The rearrangement links TRBV5-1 to TRBJ1-2; 9 bases align to TRBD1. Trimming took 3 bases from V and 8 from J; bases not matched to a gene: 8. CDR1 is SGHRS, CDR2 YFSETQ, per germline. The CDR3 loop spans 14 amino acids. CDR3: CASSSGTGNLGYTF. The CDR3 nucleotides are TGCGCCAGCAGCTCCGGGACAGGGAATCTGGGCTACACCTTC. Looking up the rest from reference TRBV5-1 and TRBJ1-2 gives the full variable domain: KAGVTQTPRYLIKTRGQQVTLSCSPISGHRSVSWYQQTPGQGLQFLFEYFSETQRNKGNFPGRFSGRQFSNSRSEMNVSTLELGDSALYLCASSSGTGNLGYTFGSGTRLTVV.

As DNA, the CDR3 is TGCGCCAGCAGCTTGGCCCTAGGCATAGACGGGGAGCTGTTTTTT. Amino acid sequence: CASSLALGIDGELFF. The chain couples TRBV5-1 to TRBJ2-2, with D uncertain. CDR1 and CDR2 from the germline V gene are SGHRS and YFSETQ. The CDR3 covers 15 residues. Trimming took 0 bases from V and 7 from J, leaving 13 bases between them.

This sequence joins TRBV19 and TRBJ2-7; D uncertain. Trimming shortened V by 5 bases and J by 0 bases, and 8 bases separated the two germline ends. The length of the CDR3 is 13 residues. Per the germline V gene, CDR1 is LNHDA and CDR2 is SQIVND (reference sequence). CDR3 in amino acids: CASSPLSSYEQYF. The DNA of the CDR3 is TGTGCCAGTAGTCCCCTCAGCTCCTACGAGCAGTACTTC.

The V gene is TRBV5-4, the J gene TRBJ1-1, with a tentative D call TRBD1 (6 bases). Germline assignment: CDR1 SGHNT and CDR2 YYREEE (reference sequence). CDR3 length: 12 amino acids. V dropped 4 bases and J dropped 7 bases, with 11 bases sitting between them. Written as DNA, the CDR3 is TGTGCCAGCAGCCTACAGGGATTTGAAGCTTTCTTT. It specifies CASSLQGFEAFF. Using reference TRBV5-4 and TRBJ1-1 for the parts outside the CDR3, the full variable domain is ETGVTQSPTHLIKTRGQQVTLRCSSQSGHNTVSWYQQALGQGPQFIFQYYREEENGRGNFPPRFSGLQFPNYSSELNVNALELDDSALYLCASSLQGFEAFFGQGTRLTVV.